The source of this T cell receptor (beta chain) is a study of T cells after yellow fever vaccination. TCRdb re-called the 5' RACE reads with MiXCR, one entry per CDR3 protein. Of around 140,000 distinct CDR3 sequences in the sample, more than 6.5% are singletons; the top ten hold under 0.7%. The V end lost 4 bases, the J end lost 7 bases, and 9 bases lay between the germline ends. This CDR3 spans 12 amino acids. Germline CDR1 is SGHNT and CDR2 is YYREEE (reference sequence). This clonotype has only a few counts. V usage is TRBV5-4 and J usage is TRBJ1-3; possible D gene TRBD1, 6 bases. This specimen consisted of CD4+ T cells sorted from PBMCs, obtained 10 days after the yellow fever booster vaccination. The receptor was derived from a man younger than 40 who received the YFV17D yellow fever vaccine. The CDR3 DNA reads TGTGCCAGCAGCCCGGGGGCGAACACCATATATTTT. It is translated as CASSPGANTIYF.